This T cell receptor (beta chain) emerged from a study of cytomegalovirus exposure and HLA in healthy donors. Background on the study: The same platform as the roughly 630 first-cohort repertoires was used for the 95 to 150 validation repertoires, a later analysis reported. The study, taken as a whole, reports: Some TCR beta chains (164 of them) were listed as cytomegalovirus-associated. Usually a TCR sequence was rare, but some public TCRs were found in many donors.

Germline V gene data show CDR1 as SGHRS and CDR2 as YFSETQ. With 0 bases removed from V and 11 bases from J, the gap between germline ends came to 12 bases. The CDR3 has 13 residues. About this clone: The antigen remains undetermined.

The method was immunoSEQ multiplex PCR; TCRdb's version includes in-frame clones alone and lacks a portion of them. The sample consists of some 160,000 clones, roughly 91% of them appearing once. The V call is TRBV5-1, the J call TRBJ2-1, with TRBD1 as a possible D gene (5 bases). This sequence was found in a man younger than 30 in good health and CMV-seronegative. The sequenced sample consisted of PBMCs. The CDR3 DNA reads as TGCGCCAGCAGCTTGGGACAGCCCAACCAGCAGTTCTTC. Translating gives CASSLGQPNQQFF.